This TCR beta chain emerged from a study of shared clonotypes between healthy human individuals. CDR1 and CDR2 from the germline V gene are GTSNPN and SVGIG (reference sequence). CDR3 length: 17 residues. V trimming: 3 bases; J trimming: 5 bases; junction bases outside the gene matches: 17. The data were produced by immunoSEQ multiplex PCR, yet TCRdb's version contains in-frame clones alone and is incomplete. The sample holds 2 million to 3 million clones, roughly 93% seen once. Both subsets, CD45RA+ naive and CD45RA-negative memory, were split from the CD4+ cells. The receptor was derived from a man aged 18 to 30 in good health. Some clones in this sample may be carry-over from other donors' samples. The V call is TRBV30, the J call TRBJ1-2, with 8 bases lining up with TRBD1. Source material: naive CD4+ T cells from PBMCs. Subset in this sample: CD45RA+ positively selected. The chain's CDR3 is CAWRRPPGGPQGYGYTF. The DNA of the CDR3 is TGTGCCTGGAGACGGCCGCCAGGGGGCCCCCAGGGATATGGCTACACCTTC.